The text below deals with one TCR beta chain. Clones were read by immunoSEQ multiplex PCR, and TCRdb kept only the in-frame ones, dropping some. The profile covers 400,000 to 450,000 clones, with 90% appearing a single time and 5.5% to 7.5% taken by the ten largest. Looked up from germline, CDR1 is WNHNN and CDR2 is SYGVQD (reference sequence). This CDR3 has 14 amino acids. The V end was cut by 4 bases, the J end by 5 bases, with 12 bases between. The data were taken from a study of control samples from healthy donors and cancer patients. This chain connects TRBV10-1 to TRBJ2-1, with D unclear. The clonotype originates from a man aged 35-49 years with head and neck cancer. The specimen sequenced was PBMCs. Written as DNA, the CDR3 is TGCGCCAGCAGTGTGTCACTCTTCAACAATGAGCAGTTCTTC. Encoded protein: CASSVSLFNNEQFF.